What follows are 22 T cell receptor beta chains derived from one specimen sequenced in a study of shared clonotypes between healthy human individuals. Libraries were prepared by immunoSEQ multiplex PCR; TCRdb keeps only in-frame clonotypes and omits some of them. The sample contains fewer than 400,000 clones, over 65% of which appear only once. The sequenced material came from memory CD4+ T cells sorted from blood. As for subset: CD45RA-negative fraction. These receptor sequences come from a man aged 25 to 45 in good health.

This sequence joins TRBV10-3 and TRBJ1-2; TRBD1 matches 8 bases. The CDR3 contains 14 residues. Losses at the gene ends were 3 bases for V and 4 bases for J; bases not matched to a gene: 4. Germline loops: CDR1 ENHRY, CDR2 SYGVKD. The CDR3 loop is CAISDRGRSYGYTF. The CDR3 nucleotides are TGTGCCATCAGTGACAGGGGGCGCAGCTATGGCTACACCTTC.

About this clone: This may come from a read error, since a much larger clone is one base off. Other DNA sequences in this specimen translate into the identical CDR3. The V call is TRBV5-1, the J call TRBJ2-2; 7 bases fit TRBD1. Germline-derived CDR1 and CDR2 are SGHRS and YFSETQ. The CDR3 spans 15 residues. V dropped 2 bases and J dropped 0; count of bases not matched to a gene: 1. CDR3 amino acids: CASSFGTANTGELFF. The DNA for the CDR3 is TGCGCCAGCAGCTTCGGGACAGCGAACACCGGGGAGCTGTTTTTT.

A few counts support this clone. V gene TRBV2 combines with J gene TRBJ2-1, with 11 positions matching TRBD2. Germline-derived CDR1 and CDR2 are SNHLY and FYNNEI. Trimming cost V 6 bases and J 7 bases; bases outside gene matches: 8. CDR3 length: 15 amino acids. The CDR3, as DNA: TGTGCCAGCAGATACCTACTAGCGGGAGAAAATGAGCAGTTCTTC. Translated, it gives CASRYLLAGENEQFF. The full variable domain, rest sourced from reference TRBV2 and TRBJ2-1, is EPEVTQTPSHQVTQMGQEVILRCVPISNHLYFYWYRQILGQKVEFLVSFYNNEISEKSEIFDDQFSVERPDGSNFTLKIRSTKLEDSAMYFCASRYLLAGENEQFFGPGTRLTVL.

The J gene is TRBJ2-5, the V gene TRBV5-4; 8 bases fit TRBD1. CDR1 is SGHNT, CDR2 YYREEE, per germline (reference sequence). The CDR3 is 15 amino acids. Trimming removed 5 bases from V and 5 bases from J; junction bases left unmatched: 11. CDR3 residues: CASRGGQGTRETQYF. The CDR3 bases are TGTGCCAGCAGGGGTGGACAGGGTACACGGGAGACCCAGTACTTC.

This clone was counted a few times. The rearrangement joins TRBV11-2 to TRBJ2-1, with a tentative D call TRBD2 (6 bases). Germline CDR1 and CDR2: SGHAT and FQNNGV. CDR3 length: 18 amino acids. Trimming stripped 0 bases from V and 3 bases from J, with 18 bases between. CDR3 coding DNA: TGTGCCAGCAGCTTAGAGGGCCGTTTTGGAGGGATCTACAATGAGCAGTTCTTC. Translation: CASSLEGRFGGIYNEQFF.

The chain links TRBV25-1 to TRBJ2-5; D possibly corresponds to TRBD1 (6 bases). Trimming shortened V by 3 bases and J by 2 bases, and 13 bases separated the two germline ends. The length of the CDR3 is 15 residues. Germline V gives CDR1 MGHDK, CDR2 SYGVNS. The chain's CDR3 is CASSDFGTFQETQYF. CDR3 DNA: TGTGCCAGCAGTGATTTCGGGACATTTCAAGAGACCCAGTACTTC.

The rearrangement uses TRBV11-2 and TRBJ1-3, with D tentatively TRBD1 (6 bases). The CDR3 covers 15 residues. CDR1 SGHAT and CDR2 FQNNGV come from the germline V gene. Trimming shortened V by 5 bases and J by 3 bases, and 14 bases separated the two germline ends. The CDR3 loop is CASSQQGSFGNTIYF. The DNA of the CDR3 is TGTGCCAGCAGCCAACAGGGTTCTTTTGGAAACACCATATATTTT.

The chain combines TRBV29-1 with TRBJ2-7; a weak D match, TRBD2 (5 bases). V was cut by 4 bases and J by 7 bases, with 11 bases left in between. Germline V lookup: CDR1 SQVTM, CDR2 ANQGSEA. The CDR3 is 11 amino acids. The CDR3 DNA follows: TGCAGCGTTGGGTTCTCGGGGGAGCAGTACTTC. Translation: CSVGFSGEQYF.

The chain couples TRBV5-1 to TRBJ2-5; TRBD1 agrees at 9 bases. Germline CDR1 reads SGHRS; CDR2 reads YFSETQ. The V and J ends lost 4 bases and 3 bases, in that order; junction bases with no gene match: 7. The CDR3 is made up of 15 amino acids. CDR3 in amino acids: CASSGGQGKEETQYF. The CDR3 nucleotides are TGCGCCAGCAGCGGAGGACAGGGGAAAGAAGAGACCCAGTACTTC.

The chain has TRBV19 and TRBJ2-7; D might be TRBD1 or TRBD2, each matching 5 bases. The CDR3 is 17 residues long. From germline, CDR1 is LNHDA and CDR2 SQIVND (reference sequence). V was shortened by 1 base and J by 3 bases, with 19 bases between the two germline ends. The CDR3: CASSIAGPLGHSYEQYF. The CDR3 DNA is TGTGCCAGTAGTATAGCGGGGCCGCTGGGCCATAGCTACGAGCAGTACTTC. The full variable domain, completed using reference TRBV19 and TRBJ2-7, is DGGITQSPKYLFRKEGQNVTLSCEQNLNHDAMYWYRQDPGQGLRLIYYSQIVNDFQKGDIAEGYSVSREKKESFPLTVTSAQKNPTAFYLCASSIAGPLGHSYEQYFGPGTRLTVT.

The chain is built from TRBV19 and TRBJ1-2; D gene unclear. Trimming removed 10 bases at V and 8 bases at J, with 14 bases between. The CDR3 consists of 11 residues. In germline, CDR1 is LNHDA, CDR2 SQIVND (reference sequence). CDR3 sequence reads: CATEGGRGYTF. The CDR3 bases are TGTGCCACCGAAGGCGGGAGGGGCTACACCTTC.

This rearrangement joins TRBV9 to TRBJ2-2; D is perhaps TRBD1 or TRBD2 (5 bases each). V shed 4 bases and J shed 4 bases, with 17 bases lying between them. The CDR3 loop spans 16 amino acids. CDR1 is SGDLS, CDR2 YYNGEE, per germline. The CDR3 DNA reads TGTGCCAGCAGCCCGACCTCGAGGGGTGCCACCGGGGAGCTGTTTTTT. Amino acid sequence: CASSPTSRGATGELFF.

The V gene is TRBV5-1, the J gene TRBJ2-1, with 8 bases that match TRBD2. Unmatched junction bases numbered 6, after V lost 4 bases and J lost 3 bases. CDR1 is SGHRS and CDR2 is YFSETQ in the germline V gene. The CDR3 sequence is 15 residues long. Here the CDR3 reads CASSVTSAFYNEQFF. CDR3 bases: TGCGCCAGCAGCGTGACTAGCGCTTTCTACAATGAGCAGTTCTTC.

The chain is built from TRBV18 and TRBJ2-7; D is undetermined. Germline CDR1 is KGHSH and CDR2 is LQKENI. This CDR3 comprises 12 residues. V shed 6 bases and J shed 6 bases, with 12 bases lying between them. As DNA, the CDR3 is TGTGCCAGCTCCCAAGGAGCGTCCGAGCAGTACTTC. Translation: CASSQGASEQYF.

This clone was seen more than once but under ten times. This sequence joins TRBV19 and TRBJ2-6; D is possibly TRBD1 (6 bases). Trimming removed 1 base at V and 2 bases at J, with 12 bases between. This CDR3 has 17 amino acids. Per germline, CDR1 LNHDA and CDR2 SQIVND (reference sequence). The CDR3 bases are TGTGCCAGTAGTATAGGGACAGCTTCCCCTGGGGCCAACGTCCTGACTTTC. It translates to CASSIGTASPGANVLTF. The full variable domain, its missing parts supplied by reference TRBV19 and TRBJ2-6, is DGGITQSPKYLFRKEGQNVTLSCEQNLNHDAMYWYRQDPGQGLRLIYYSQIVNDFQKGDIAEGYSVSREKKESFPLTVTSAQKNPTAFYLCASSIGTASPGANVLTFGAGSRLTVL.

For this clone: Other DNA sequences in this specimen translate into the identical CDR3. This chain links TRBV5-1 with TRBJ2-7, with 14 bases matching TRBD2. The germline gives CDR1 SGHRS, CDR2 YFSETQ. Trimming removed 4 bases from V and 2 bases from J; junction bases left unmatched: 8. CDR3 length: 17 residues. CDR3 in DNA: TGCGCCAGCAGCCTCGGGACTAGCGGGAGTAATCCCTACGAGCAGTACTTC. This sequence encodes CASSLGTSGSNPYEQYF.

The rearrangement uses TRBV18 and TRBJ2-1; 12 bases agree with TRBD2. Germline V gene sequence: CDR1 KGHSH, CDR2 LQKENI. The CDR3 has 15 residues. V shed 6 bases, J shed 6 bases, and the junction held 6 bases outside the gene matches. The CDR3 is CASSRLAGGPNEQFF. The CDR3 nucleotides read TGTGCCAGCTCTAGGCTAGCGGGAGGGCCCAATGAGCAGTTCTTC.

In regard to this clone: This may come from a read error, since a much larger clone is one base off. This CDR3 is also generated by other DNA sequences in the sample. The chain employs TRBV27 and TRBJ2-2, with D perhaps matching TRBD1 or TRBD2 (5 bases each). Germline assignment: CDR1 MNHEY and CDR2 SMNVEV (reference sequence). Trimming left V 1 base short and J 6 bases short, with 6 bases between. The length of the CDR3 is 13 residues. The CDR3 protein is CASSLWGSGELFF. In nucleotides, the CDR3 is TGTGCCAGCAGTTTATGGGGGTCCGGGGAGCTGTTTTTT.

This clone was picked up one time. The CDR3 sequence: CASSLENTGELFF. CDR3 DNA sequence: TGTGCCAGCAGCTTAGAGAACACCGGGGAGCTGTTTTTT. The chain joins TRBV11-2 to TRBJ2-2; D call uncertain. Germline V gene data show CDR1 as SGHAT and CDR2 as FQNNGV. The CDR3 runs 13 residues. The germline V and J ends were trimmed by 0 bases and 1 base, with 0 bases remaining between them. Using reference TRBV11-2 and TRBJ2-2 for the parts outside the CDR3, the full variable domain is EAGVAQSPRYKIIEKRQSVAFWCNPISGHATLYWYQQILGQGPKLLIQFQNNGVVDDSQLPKDRFSAERLKGVDSTLKIQPAKLEDSAVYLCASSLENTGELFFGEGSRLTVL.

The V gene is TRBV12-2, the J gene TRBJ1-4; the DNA was not compared with TRBD1, the D call given in the table. TRBV12-2 is a pseudogene. The CDR3 has 16 residues. The DNA for the CDR3 is TGTGCAAGTCGCTCGACAGGGAAGTCTTCGAATGAAAAACTGTTTTTT. This codes for CASRSTGKSSNEKLFF.

This sequence joins TRBV6-6 and TRBJ1-5, with 10 bases matching TRBD1. From germline, CDR1 is MNHNY and CDR2 SVGAGI (reference sequence). The CDR3 totals 14 residues. V lost 10 bases, J lost 2 bases, and 5 bases stayed unmatched. This CDR3 reads CAIRQGAGNQPQHF. As DNA, the CDR3 is TGTGCCATCCGACAGGGGGCCGGCAATCAGCCCCAGCATTTT.

Comment on this clone: The sample contains more than one DNA sequence encoding this CDR3. The DNA of the CDR3 is TGCGCCAGCAGCCCGGGAAGCACAGATACGCAGTATTTT. Residues: CASSPGSTDTQYF. The chain couples TRBV5-1 to TRBJ2-3; D is possibly TRBD2 (5 bases). There are 13 residues in the CDR3. Trimming cost V 4 bases and J 0 bases, with 6 bases left between them. Germline V gives CDR1 SGHRS, CDR2 YFSETQ. Variable domain in full (rest from reference TRBV5-1 and TRBJ2-3): KAGVTQTPRYLIKTRGQQVTLSCSPISGHRSVSWYQQTPGQGLQFLFEYFSETQRNKGNFPGRFSGRQFSNSRSEMNVSTLELGDSALYLCASSPGSTDTQYFGPGTRLTVL.